The rows below give T cell receptor beta chains drawn from one sample of a study of OX40 agonist ivuxolimab in advanced cancers. Clones were sequenced by immunoSEQ multiplex PCR, and TCRdb holds only the in-frame ones, with some missing. Of some 110,000 clones listed, over 75% are singletons. The sample consisted of CD4+ or CD8+ T cells sorted from blood, taken in a trial of the OX40 agonist ivuxolimab. Every receptor here comes from an adult with an advanced solid tumor such as melanoma, head and neck, liver or kidney cancer. CDR3s include the opening cysteine and the closing phenylalanine or tryptophan. A D gene is named only where the DNA matches it firmly. Part of the rows lack a size; the others show once, few, many or a class for expanded clones.

v_gene	d_gene	j_gene	abundance	CDR3aa	CDR3nt
TRBV11-2	TRBD2	TRBJ2-7	.	CASSLAQSGGHEQYF	TGTGCCAGCAGCTTAGCGCAATCGGGAGGCCACGAGCAGTACTTC
TRBV18	.	TRBJ1-4	.	CASSPLITGNEKLFF	TGTGCCAGCTCACCACTGATAACAGGAAATGAAAAACTGTTTTTT
TRBV7-2	TRBD2	TRBJ2-3	.	CASSLVRLAGATDTQYF	TGTGCCAGCAGCTTAGTGAGACTAGCGGGGGCCACAGATACGCAGTATTTT
TRBV9	TRBD2	TRBJ2-7	.	CASSVDQRGGYEQYF	TGTGCCAGCAGCGTAGACCAGCGGGGGGGCTACGAGCAGTACTTC
TRBV7-8	TRBD1	TRBJ2-4	.	CASSLEGGQTLAKNIQYF	TGTGCCAGCAGCTTAGAAGGGGGACAGACCCTAGCCAAAAACATTCAGTACTTC
TRBV19	.	TRBJ2-5	.	CASSSGQPQETQYF	TGTGCCAGTAGTTCCGGACAGCCCCAAGAGACCCAGTACTTC
TRBV4-3	TRBD2	TRBJ2-5	.	CASSQASGGWETQYF	TGCGCCAGCAGCCAAGCTAGCGGGGGGTGGGAGACCCAGTACTTC
TRBV11-1	.	TRBJ2-3	.	CAIRLQGGTDTQYF	TGTGCCATCAGATTACAGGGAGGCACAGATACGCAGTATTTT
TRBV20-1	TRBD1	TRBJ2-7	once	CRGQFSYEQYF	TGCAGGGGACAGTTCTCCTACGAGCAGTACTTC
TRBV7-7	.	TRBJ1-1	.	CASSRNGNTEAFF	TGTGCCAGCAGCCGAAACGGGAACACTGAAGCTTTCTTT
TRBV7-9	.	TRBJ1-3	.	CASLNSGNTIYF	TGTGCCAGCTTGAATTCTGGAAACACCATATATTTT
TRBV11-2	TRBD2	TRBJ2-1	.	CASSPGLAGDLNEQFF	TGTGCCAGCAGCCCCGGACTAGCGGGGGATCTTAATGAGCAGTTCTTC
TRBV7-7	.	TRBJ2-5	.	CASSLGVGVETQYF	TGTGCCAGCAGCTTAGGGGTAGGGGTCGAGACCCAGTACTTC
TRBV6-5	TRBD1	TRBJ1-4	.	CASSYSPGTGLGKLFF	TGTGCCAGCAGTTACTCGCCTGGGACAGGGCTGGGAAAACTGTTTTTT
TRBV30	.	TRBJ2-1	.	CAWSVTGNEQFF	TGTGCCTGGAGTGTAACGGGGAATGAGCAGTTCTTC
TRBV30	.	TRBJ2-3	.	CARDEGGRTDTQYF	TGTGCCCGGGATGAAGGGGGACGCACAGATACGCAGTATTTT